These T cell receptor beta chains were read from a single sample in a study of blood T cell repertoires in COVID-19. TCRdb's copy holds only in-frame clones and misses some; the assay was immunoSEQ multiplex PCR. Altogether around 330,000 clones are present, under 95% being singletons, with the ten largest covering around 2.6%. The material sequenced was PBMCs or T cells enriched from blood (not recorded which). These receptors all come from a man aged 60 to 75 who had recovered from COVID-19. Both conserved end residues are part of each CDR3. A D gene is named only where the DNA matches it firmly. Size values are once, few and many counts, or a class for expanded clones, and some rows have none.

>TRBV9|TRBJ1-4|.|.
TGTGCCAGCAGCGTAGGGCCCGAAAATGAAAAACTGTTTTTT
CASSVGPENEKLFF
>TRBV19|TRBJ2-7|TRBD1|.
TGTGCCAGTAGTATCGGACAGGGGAACTACGAGCAGTACTTC
CASSIGQGNYEQYF
>TRBV5-1|TRBJ1-6|.|.
TGCGCCAGCAGCTTAGGACAGAATTCACCCCTCCACTTT
CASSLGQNSPLHF
>TRBV7-8|TRBJ1-2|.|.
TGTGCCAGCAGCTTAGAGGCCCCCGGAAGCGGCTATGGCTACACCTTC
CASSLEAPGSGYGYTF
>TRBV24-1|TRBJ1-5|.|few
TGTGCCACCCCGGCACAGGGTGGAGGTCCCCAGCATTTT
CATPAQGGGPQHF
>TRBV21-1|TRBJ2-5|.|.
TGTGCCAGCAGCAATTACGGCCGACCGGGACAAGACTTTGAGACCCAGTACTTC
CASSNYGRPGQDFETQYF
>TRBV3-1/TRBV3-2|TRBJ1-1|.|.
TGTGCCAGCAGCCAGGGCGCGAACACTGAAGCTTTCTTT
CASSQGANTEAFF
>TRBV27|TRBJ2-7|.|.
TGTGCCAGCAGTTTAACTCAGACAGGAATCTACGAGCAGTACTTC
CASSLTQTGIYEQYF
>TRBV24-1|TRBJ2-1|.|.
TGTGCCACCAGTGATTTGCCGCGGGATGAGCAGTTCTTC
CATSDLPRDEQFF
>TRBV4-2|TRBJ1-1|.|.
TGTGCCAGCAGCCAATCGGGCAGGCAGGGGCACACTGAAGCTTTCTTT
CASSQSGRQGHTEAFF
>TRBV14|TRBJ1-1|.|.
TGTGCCAGCAGCCAACGGGGGTTGAACACTGAAGCTTTCTTT
CASSQRGLNTEAFF
>TRBV6-5|TRBJ1-2|.|once
TGTGCCAGCAGTCCCCACAGGGAGCGATACTATGGCTACACCTTC
CASSPHRERYYGYTF
>TRBV6-9|TRBJ1-5|TRBD1|.
TGTGCCAGCAGTTATCGGGAAGGACAGGGGGCTTCCCAGCCCCAGCATTTT
CASSYREGQGASQPQHF
>TRBV24-1|TRBJ2-7|.|.
TGTGCCAACCCTCTAGCACACTTTTACGAGCAGTACTTC
CANPLAHFYEQYF
>TRBV9|TRBJ1-2|TRBD1|once
TGTGCCAGCGGCCGCGGTGACAGGGGCTTCTATGGCTACACCTTC
CASGRGDRGFYGYTF